This T cell receptor beta chain was identified in a study of PD-1 blockade in classical Hodgkin lymphoma. About the study: Nivolumab was administered to patients intravenously at 3 mg/kg every 2 weeks. Findings and caveats of the study: By C4D1, CD4+ diversity increased significantly, especially in complete responders. Before treatment, complete responders showed about the same diversity as newly diagnosed patients.

Germline CDR1 is MGHRA and CDR2 is YSYEKL. The V end lost 4 bases, the J end lost 4 bases, and 13 bases lay between the germline ends. The CDR3 length is 14 residues. Each and every patient relapsed after autologous stem cell transplantation, and patients got differing brentuximab vedotin exposure. Under best response, outcomes were complete response, partial response or progressive disease. Generated by immunoSEQ multiplex PCR, the TCRdb table keeps only in-frame clones and is missing some. Of 65,000 to 95,000 clones in the sample, about 89% were seen once. This clone was seen a single time. Its antigen is as yet unknown.

The sequence was obtained from a human donor with classical Hodgkin lymphoma. The sequenced sample was peripheral blood mononuclear cells (PBMCs), obtained at baseline. The chain carries TRBV4-1 and TRBJ1-1; weak D call: TRBD1 (5 bases). The CDR3, as DNA: TGCGCCAGCAGCCTCCAGGGTGGGATCACTGAAGCTTTCTTT. Its protein product is CASSLQGGITEAFF.